This T cell receptor beta chain appears in the sequencing data of a study of technical replicates of blood from several donors. Germline CDR1 is LGHNA and CDR2 is YSLEER. The CDR3 contains 15 residues. Trimming removed 5 bases at V and 6 bases at J, with 16 bases between. The repertoire was sequenced with immunoSEQ multiplex PCR; TCRdb's copy has only in-frame clones and lacks some. The profile covers about 76,000 clones, with 70% to 90% appearing a single time and about 5% taken by the ten largest. The origin of this receptor is a human donor in good health. Some clones in this sample may be carry-over from other donors' samples. The chain carries TRBV4-3 and TRBJ1-4; weak D call: TRBD1 (5 bases). Sequenced material: PBMCs. CDR3 in amino acids: CASSAGGGKDEKLFF. CDR3 DNA sequence: TGCGCCAGCAGCGCGGGGGGAGGGAAGGATGAAAAACTGTTTTTT.